These T cell receptor beta chains were read from a single sample in a study of blood T cell repertoires in COVID-19. TCRdb keeps only in-frame clones here, not all; method: immunoSEQ multiplex PCR. Among about 330,000 clones listed, about 87% were seen once. The sequenced material came from PBMCs or T cells enriched from blood (not recorded which). All receptors come from a woman between 25 and 40 years old who had recovered from COVID-19. Both conserved end residues are trimmed from each CDR3. The order of the fields is V gene, D gene, J gene, CDR3 protein. D genes are given only for firm matches.

>TRBV6-4|TRBD2|TRBJ2-7
ASSSGGPPYEQY
>TRBV24-1|TRBD2|TRBJ2-1
ATSDYTGGGNEQF
>TRBV11-2|TRBD2|TRBJ2-1
ASSTWTSGEQF
>TRBV5-1|TRBD1|TRBJ2-2
ASSPVPGQGGTGELF
>TRBV19|TRBD1|TRBJ1-4
ASSLTGAEFQWF
>TRBV7-2|NA|TRBJ1-1
ASSRRDFSNTEAF
>TRBV4-1|NA|TRBJ2-5
ASSQGETTQETQY
>TRBV2|NA|TRBJ1-1
ASGVGRTEAF
>TRBV7-6|TRBD1|TRBJ2-5
ASSTGQLETQY
>TRBV19|TRBD1|TRBJ1-6
ASSIATGQGFSPLH
>TRBV12-3/TRBV12-4|NA|TRBJ1-1
ASSSLTGGEAF
>TRBV4-3|NA|TRBJ1-3
ASSQDTASGNTIY
>TRBV10-3|NA|TRBJ2-7
AIREEIPYEQY
>TRBV28|NA|TRBJ1-1
ASSRTMNTEAF
>TRBV6-5|NA|TRBJ1-2
ASANRNYYGYT
>TRBV2|NA|TRBJ1-1
ASSRTTGLNTEAF
>TRBV5-6|NA|TRBJ1-1
ASTLNGQFYTEAF
>TRBV5-5|TRBD2|TRBJ2-3
AGSRGSTDTQY
>TRBV4-1|NA|TRBJ2-7
ASSLQGRGYEQY
>TRBV7-9|NA|TRBJ1-1
ASRNRDTEAF
>TRBV18|NA|TRBJ1-6
ASSPYGGDNSPLH
>TRBV18|NA|TRBJ1-6
ASSYSDNSPLH
>TRBV6-5|NA|TRBJ1-3
ASSYSRYSGNTIY
>TRBV28|NA|TRBJ1-6
ASSLGRWRSSYNSPLH
>TRBV29-1|NA|TRBJ1-2
SVEDRNRDLGYT
>TRBV7-2|NA|TRBJ2-7
ASSLVSGFEQY
>TRBV28|NA|TRBJ2-7
ASSSRGLSSYEQY
>TRBV29-1|TRBD1|TRBJ1-1
SVVRDRGFFGTEAF
>TRBV6-5|NA|TRBJ1-6
ASGGAGYNSPLH
>TRBV28|NA|TRBJ1-2
ASTSVDRYYGYT
>TRBV6-2/TRBV6-3|NA|TRBJ2-2
ASSSSDGRINTGELF
>TRBV7-6|TRBD2|TRBJ2-5
ASSHLTETSGGTVEY
>TRBV9|TRBD1|TRBJ1-2
ASSASGGSYGYT
>TRBV27|TRBD1|TRBJ2-7
ASSPTGARDYEQY
>TRBV6-2/TRBV6-3|TRBD1|TRBJ2-7
ASSFGTGVYEQY
>TRBV27|TRBD2|TRBJ2-5
ASSWGLASSEKTQY
>TRBV19|TRBD1|TRBJ1-1
ASSIHPYGQVGTEAF
>TRBV7-9|TRBD2|TRBJ2-1
ASSAPGTRSREQF
>TRBV5-4|TRBD1|TRBJ1-6
ASSISTGDSPLH
>TRBV7-9|TRBD1|TRBJ2-7
ASSSLGRQGSTYEQY
>TRBV5-4|TRBD2|TRBJ2-1
ASSSLAGGFYEQF
>TRBV6-2/TRBV6-3|NA|TRBJ1-5
ASSYVIGRGSPNQPQH
>TRBV2|NA|TRBJ2-7
ASKYLTVRDEQY
>TRBV5-6|TRBD2|TRBJ2-5
ASSPPGLAGGPGGETQY
>TRBV15|TRBD2|TRBJ2-7
ATSSGGFSHEQY
>TRBV25-1|NA|TRBJ1-5
ASSDGGNQPQH
>TRBV2|TRBD2|TRBJ2-3
ASNFEAGGRLSGTDTQY
>TRBV19|NA|TRBJ2-1
ASSKGGDYNEQF
>TRBV28|TRBD1|TRBJ2-2
ASGTPGQGAVGELF
>TRBV24-1|TRBD1|TRBJ1-4
ATSDSDRGATNEKLF
>TRBV28|NA|TRBJ2-3
ASIHRRGRGTDTQY
>TRBV2|TRBD2|TRBJ2-1
ASRELAGGHSYNEQF
>TRBV30|TRBD1|TRBJ1-1
AWSTTGYTEAF
>TRBV5-1|TRBD2|TRBJ2-3
ASQPGTSGTDTQY
>TRBV10-2|NA|TRBJ2-5
ASSVNFQETQY
>TRBV19|NA|TRBJ2-7
ASSMTAYYEQY
>TRBV19|TRBD1|TRBJ2-4
ASSRQGGGKNIQY
>TRBV2|NA|TRBJ1-2
ASSGSRGYT
>TRBV27|NA|TRBJ1-6
ASSLSTSRGWNSPLH